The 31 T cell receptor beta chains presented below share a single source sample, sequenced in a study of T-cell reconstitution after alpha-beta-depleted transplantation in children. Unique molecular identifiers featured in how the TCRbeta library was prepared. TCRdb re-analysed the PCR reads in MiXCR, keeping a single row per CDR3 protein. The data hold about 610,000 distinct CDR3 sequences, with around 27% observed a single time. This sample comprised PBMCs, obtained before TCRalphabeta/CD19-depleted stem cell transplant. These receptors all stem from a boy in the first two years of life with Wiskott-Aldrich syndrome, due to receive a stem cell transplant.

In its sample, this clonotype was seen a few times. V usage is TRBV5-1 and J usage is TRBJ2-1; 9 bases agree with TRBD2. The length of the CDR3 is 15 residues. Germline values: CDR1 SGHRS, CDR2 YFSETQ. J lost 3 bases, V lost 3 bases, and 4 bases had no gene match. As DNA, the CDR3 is TGCGCCAGCAGCTATAGCGGGAGCAACTACAATGAGCAGTTCTTC. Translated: CASSYSGSNYNEQFF.

In nucleotides, the CDR3 is TGCAGCGTCCAGGACAGAGCCTACGAGCAGTACTTC. Its translation is CSVQDRAYEQYF. The J gene is TRBJ2-7, the V gene TRBV29-1; possible D gene TRBD1, 6 bases. Trimming stripped 6 bases from V and 2 bases from J, with 11 bases between. Germline lookup yields CDR1 SQVTM and CDR2 ANQGSEA. The CDR3 loop spans 12 amino acids.

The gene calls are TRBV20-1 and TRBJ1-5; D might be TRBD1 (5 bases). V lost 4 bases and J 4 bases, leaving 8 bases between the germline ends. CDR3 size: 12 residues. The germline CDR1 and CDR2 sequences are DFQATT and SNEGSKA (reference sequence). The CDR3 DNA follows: TGCAGTGCTATGCGGGGGAATCAGCCCCAGCATTTT. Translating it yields CSAMRGNQPQHF.

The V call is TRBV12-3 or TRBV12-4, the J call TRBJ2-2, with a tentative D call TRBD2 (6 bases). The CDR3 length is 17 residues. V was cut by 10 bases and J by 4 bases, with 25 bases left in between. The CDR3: CATQVSDRRELTGELFF. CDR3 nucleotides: TGTGCCACCCAAGTTTCCGATAGGCGGGAACTCACCGGGGAGCTGTTTTTT.

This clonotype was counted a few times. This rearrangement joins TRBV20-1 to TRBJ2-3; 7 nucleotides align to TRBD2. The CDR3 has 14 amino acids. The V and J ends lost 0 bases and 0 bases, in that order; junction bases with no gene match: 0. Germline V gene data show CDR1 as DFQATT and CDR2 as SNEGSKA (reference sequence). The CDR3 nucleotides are TGCAGTGCTAGAGATAGCGGGAGCACAGATACGCAGTATTTT. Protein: CSARDSGSTDTQYF.

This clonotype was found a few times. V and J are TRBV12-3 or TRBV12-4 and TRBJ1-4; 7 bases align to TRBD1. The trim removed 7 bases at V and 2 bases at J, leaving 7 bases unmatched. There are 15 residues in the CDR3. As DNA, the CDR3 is TGTGCCAGCAATGGCAGGGACAGCACTAATGAAAAACTGTTTTTT. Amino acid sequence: CASNGRDSTNEKLFF.

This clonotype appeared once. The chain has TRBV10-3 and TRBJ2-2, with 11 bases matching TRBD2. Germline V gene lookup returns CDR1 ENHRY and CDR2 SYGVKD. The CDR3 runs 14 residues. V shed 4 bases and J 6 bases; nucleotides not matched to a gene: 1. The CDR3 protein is CAISVTSGAGELFF. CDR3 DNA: TGTGCCATCAGTGTGACTAGCGGGGCCGGGGAGCTGTTTTTT.

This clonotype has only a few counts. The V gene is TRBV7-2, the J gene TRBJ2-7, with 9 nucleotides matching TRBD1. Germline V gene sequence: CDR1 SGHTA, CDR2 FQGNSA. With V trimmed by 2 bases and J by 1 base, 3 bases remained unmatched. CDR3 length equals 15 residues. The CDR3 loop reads CASSLRTGASYEQYF. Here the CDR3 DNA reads TGTGCCAGCAGCTTACGGACAGGGGCTTCCTACGAGCAGTACTTC.

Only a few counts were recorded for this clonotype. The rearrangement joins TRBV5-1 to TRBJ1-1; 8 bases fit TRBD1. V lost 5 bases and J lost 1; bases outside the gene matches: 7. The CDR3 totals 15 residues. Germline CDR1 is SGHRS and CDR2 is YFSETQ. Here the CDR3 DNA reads TGCGCCAGCAGGGACAGGGATTTAGGGAACACTGAAGCTTTCTTT. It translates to CASRDRDLGNTEAFF. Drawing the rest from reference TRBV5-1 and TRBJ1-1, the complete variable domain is KAGVTQTPRYLIKTRGQQVTLSCSPISGHRSVSWYQQTPGQGLQFLFEYFSETQRNKGNFPGRFSGRQFSNSRSEMNVSTLELGDSALYLCASRDRDLGNTEAFFGQGTRLTVV.

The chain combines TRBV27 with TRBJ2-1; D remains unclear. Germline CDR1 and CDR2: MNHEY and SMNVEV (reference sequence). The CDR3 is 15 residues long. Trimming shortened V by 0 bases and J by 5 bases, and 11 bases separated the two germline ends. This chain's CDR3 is CASSLSRAGDNEQFF. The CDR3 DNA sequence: TGTGCCAGCAGTTTATCACGGGCTGGAGACAATGAGCAGTTCTTC.

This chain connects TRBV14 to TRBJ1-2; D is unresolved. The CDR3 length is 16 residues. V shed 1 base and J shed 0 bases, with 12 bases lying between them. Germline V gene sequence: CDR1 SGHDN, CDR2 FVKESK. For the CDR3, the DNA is TGTGCCAGCAGCCAAGCACCCGGACTTTCTAACTATGGCTACACCTTC. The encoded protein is CASSQAPGLSNYGYTF.

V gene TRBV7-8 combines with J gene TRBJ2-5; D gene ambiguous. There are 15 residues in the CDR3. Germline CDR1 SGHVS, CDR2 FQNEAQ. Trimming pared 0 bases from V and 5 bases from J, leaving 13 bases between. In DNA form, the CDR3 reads TGTGCCAGCAGCTTAGCGCGGAAAGTCCGGGAGACCCAGTACTTC. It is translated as CASSLARKVRETQYF.

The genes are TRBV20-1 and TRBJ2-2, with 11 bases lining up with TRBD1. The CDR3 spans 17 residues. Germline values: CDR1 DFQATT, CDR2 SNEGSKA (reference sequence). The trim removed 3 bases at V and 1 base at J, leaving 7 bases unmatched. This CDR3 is CSASPGTGGGNTGELFF. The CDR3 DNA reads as TGCAGTGCTAGTCCCGGGACAGGGGGAGGGAACACCGGGGAGCTGTTTTTT.

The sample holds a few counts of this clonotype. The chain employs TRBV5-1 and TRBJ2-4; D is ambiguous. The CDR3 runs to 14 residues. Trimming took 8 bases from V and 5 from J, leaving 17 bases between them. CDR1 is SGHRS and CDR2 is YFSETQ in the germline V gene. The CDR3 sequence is CASSATETENIQYF. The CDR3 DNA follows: TGCGCCAGTAGTGCTACGGAAACCGAAAACATTCAGTACTTC. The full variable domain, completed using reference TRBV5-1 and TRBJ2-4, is KAGVTQTPRYLIKTRGQQVTLSCSPISGHRSVSWYQQTPGQGLQFLFEYFSETQRNKGNFPGRFSGRQFSNSRSEMNVSTLELGDSALYLCASSATETENIQYFGAGTRLSVL.

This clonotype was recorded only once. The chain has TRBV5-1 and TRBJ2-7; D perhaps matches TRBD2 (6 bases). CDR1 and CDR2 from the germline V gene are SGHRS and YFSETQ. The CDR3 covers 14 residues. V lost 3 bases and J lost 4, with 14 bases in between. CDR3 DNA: TGCGCCAGCAGCTCCCTGGGGACTTCTTACGAGCAGTACTTC. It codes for CASSSLGTSYEQYF.

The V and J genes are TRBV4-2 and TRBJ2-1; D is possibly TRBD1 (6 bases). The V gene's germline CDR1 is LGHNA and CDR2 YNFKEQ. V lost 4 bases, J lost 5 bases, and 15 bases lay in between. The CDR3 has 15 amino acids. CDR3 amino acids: CASSRGWGRDNEQFF. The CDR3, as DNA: TGTGCCAGCAGCCGAGGCTGGGGGCGAGACAATGAGCAGTTCTTC.

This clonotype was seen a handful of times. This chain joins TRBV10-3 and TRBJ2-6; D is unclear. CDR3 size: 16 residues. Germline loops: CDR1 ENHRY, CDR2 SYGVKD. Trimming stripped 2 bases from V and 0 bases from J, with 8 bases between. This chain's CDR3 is CAISERVNSGANVLTF. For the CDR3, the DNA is TGTGCCATCAGTGAGCGGGTAAACTCTGGGGCCAACGTCCTGACTTTC.

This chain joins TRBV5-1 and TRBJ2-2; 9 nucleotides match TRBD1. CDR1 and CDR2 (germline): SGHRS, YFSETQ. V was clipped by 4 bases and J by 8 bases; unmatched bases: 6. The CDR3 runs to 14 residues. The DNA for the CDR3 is TGCGCCAGCAGCGTACCGGGACAGGGAGGGGAGCTGTTTTTT. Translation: CASSVPGQGGELFF.

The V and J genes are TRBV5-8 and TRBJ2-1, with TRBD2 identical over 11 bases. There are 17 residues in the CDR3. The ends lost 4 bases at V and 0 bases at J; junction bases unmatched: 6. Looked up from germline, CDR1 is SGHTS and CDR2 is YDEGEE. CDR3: CASSQLAGVSSYNEQFF. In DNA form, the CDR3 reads TGTGCCAGCAGCCAACTAGCGGGAGTAAGCTCCTACAATGAGCAGTTCTTC.

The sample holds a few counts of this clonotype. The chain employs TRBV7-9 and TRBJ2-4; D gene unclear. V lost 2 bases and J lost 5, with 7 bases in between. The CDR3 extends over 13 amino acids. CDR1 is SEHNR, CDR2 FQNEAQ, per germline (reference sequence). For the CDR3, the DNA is TGTGCCAGCAGCTTATCCGTTGAAAACATTCAGTACTTC. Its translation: CASSLSVENIQYF.

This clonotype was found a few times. The CDR3: CASSLAGTAIHEQYF. As DNA, the CDR3 is TGTGCCAGCAGCTTAGCCGGGACAGCGATCCACGAGCAGTACTTC. The V call is TRBV7-9, the J call TRBJ2-7; 7 nucleotides line up with TRBD1. The V and J ends lost 0 bases and 5 bases, in that order; junction bases with no gene match: 7. From germline, CDR1 is SEHNR and CDR2 FQNEAQ (reference sequence). The CDR3 contains 15 residues.

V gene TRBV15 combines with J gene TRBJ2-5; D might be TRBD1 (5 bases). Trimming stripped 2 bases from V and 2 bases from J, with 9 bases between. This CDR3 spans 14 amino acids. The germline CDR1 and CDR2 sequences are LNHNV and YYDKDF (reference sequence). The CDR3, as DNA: TGTGCCACCAGCAGAAGTGCAGGGCAAGAGACCCAGTACTTC. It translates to CATSRSAGQETQYF.

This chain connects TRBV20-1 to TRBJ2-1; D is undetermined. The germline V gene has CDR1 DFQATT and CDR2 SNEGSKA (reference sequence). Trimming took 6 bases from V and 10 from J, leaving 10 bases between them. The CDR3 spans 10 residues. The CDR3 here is CSASDGEQFF. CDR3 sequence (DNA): TGCAGTGCCTCGGATGGGGAGCAGTTCTTC.

The CDR3 loop reads CASSFEGGTYEQYF. Written as DNA, the CDR3 is TGCGCCAGCAGCTTTGAAGGCGGGACCTACGAGCAGTACTTC. V is TRBV5-1 and J is TRBJ2-7; a weak D match, TRBD2 (6 bases). Germline V CDR1 and CDR2: SGHRS, YFSETQ. The CDR3 length is 14 residues. Trimming cost V 2 bases and J 2 bases, with 11 bases left between them.

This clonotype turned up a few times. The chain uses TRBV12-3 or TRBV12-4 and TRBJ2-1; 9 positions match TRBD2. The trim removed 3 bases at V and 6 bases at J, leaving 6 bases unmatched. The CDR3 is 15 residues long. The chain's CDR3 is CASSFGTSGPNEQFF. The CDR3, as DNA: TGTGCCAGCAGTTTTGGTACTAGCGGGCCCAATGAGCAGTTCTTC.

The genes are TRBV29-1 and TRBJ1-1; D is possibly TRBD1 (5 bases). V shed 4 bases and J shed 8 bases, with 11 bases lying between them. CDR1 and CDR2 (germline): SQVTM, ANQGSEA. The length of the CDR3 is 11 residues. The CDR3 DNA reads TGCAGCGTTGGACGGGACGGAGAAGCTTTCTTT. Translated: CSVGRDGEAFF.

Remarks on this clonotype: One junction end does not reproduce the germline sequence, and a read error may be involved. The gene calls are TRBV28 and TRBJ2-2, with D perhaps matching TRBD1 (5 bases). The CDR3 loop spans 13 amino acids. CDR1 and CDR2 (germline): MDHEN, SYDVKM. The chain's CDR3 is CASGPGNIGELFF. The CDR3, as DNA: TGTGCCAGCGGTCCAGGGAACATCGGGGAGCTGTTTTTT.

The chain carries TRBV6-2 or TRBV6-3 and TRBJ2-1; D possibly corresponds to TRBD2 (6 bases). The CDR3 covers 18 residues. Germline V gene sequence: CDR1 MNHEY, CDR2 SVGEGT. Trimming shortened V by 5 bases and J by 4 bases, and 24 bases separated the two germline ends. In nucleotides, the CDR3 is TGTGCCAGCAGTCGCCAGGGTCTAGCGCCTACTACATACAATGAGCAGTTCTTC. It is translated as CASSRQGLAPTTYNEQFF.

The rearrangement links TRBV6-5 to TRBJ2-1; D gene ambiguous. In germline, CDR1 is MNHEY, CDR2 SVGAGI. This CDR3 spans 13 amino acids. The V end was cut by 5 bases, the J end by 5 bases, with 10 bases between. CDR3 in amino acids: CASSTVSNNEQFF. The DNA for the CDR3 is TGTGCCAGCAGTACCGTAAGTAACAATGAGCAGTTCTTC.

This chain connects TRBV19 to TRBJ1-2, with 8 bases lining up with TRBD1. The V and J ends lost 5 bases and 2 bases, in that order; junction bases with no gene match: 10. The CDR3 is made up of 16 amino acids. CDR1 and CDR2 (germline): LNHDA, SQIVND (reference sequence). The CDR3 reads CASSLHGQGGNYGYTF. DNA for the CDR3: TGTGCCAGTAGTCTACATGGACAGGGAGGGAACTATGGCTACACCTTC.

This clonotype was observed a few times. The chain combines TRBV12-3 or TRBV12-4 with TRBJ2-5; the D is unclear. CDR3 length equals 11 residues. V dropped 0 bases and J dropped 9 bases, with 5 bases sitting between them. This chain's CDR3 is CASSLAGSQYF. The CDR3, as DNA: TGTGCCAGCAGTTTAGCCGGGTCCCAGTACTTC.